Below, 24 T cell receptor beta chains from the same sample are listed, as sequenced in a study of shared clonotypes between healthy human individuals. The protocol was immunoSEQ multiplex PCR, while the TCRdb copy is restricted to in-frame clones and leaves out a portion. The sample holds about 490,000 clones, approximately 84% seen once. Input material: PBMCs. Every receptor here comes from a middle-aged woman in good health. Some clones in this sample may be carry-over from other donors' samples.

Remarks on this clone: A read error is likely here: a far larger clone is one base away. The rearrangement joins TRBV6-5 to TRBJ2-5; TRBD2 matches 8 bases. Trimming took 8 bases from V and 4 from J; bases not matched to a gene: 9. Germline V CDR1 and CDR2: MNHEY, SVGAGI. The CDR3 loop spans 14 amino acids. The CDR3 loop reads CASGAGEVLETQYF. The CDR3, as DNA: TGTGCCAGCGGAGCGGGAGAGGTGCTAGAGACCCAGTACTTC.

Note on this clone: A single base is all that separates this from a far larger clone, so a read error is likely. Other DNA sequences in this sample translate to the same CDR3. The chain has TRBV29-1 and TRBJ1-1, with D perhaps TRBD1 (5 bases). Trimming removed 4 bases from V and 1 base from J, with 13 bases in between. Germline V gene lookup returns CDR1 SQVTM and CDR2 ANQGSEA. This CDR3 has 14 amino acids. In DNA, the CDR3 is TGCAGCGTTGCCACGGGGGTAGCGAACACTGAAGCTTTCTTT. Amino acid sequence: CSVATGVANTEAFF.

As regards this clone: This likely stems from a read error, as it lies one base from a far larger clone. This chain links TRBV18 with TRBJ2-5; either TRBD1 or TRBD2 may fit D (5 bases each). CDR1 and CDR2 (germline): KGHSH, LQKENI. The CDR3 is 15 amino acids. The V gene lost 2 bases and the J gene lost 8 bases, with 18 bases spanning the gap. Written as DNA, the CDR3 is TGTGCCAGCTCACCAAGTCCGACTCGAGGGGATACCCAGTACTTC. It yields the protein CASSPSPTRGDTQYF.

V and J are TRBV11-2 and TRBJ2-1; D possibly corresponds to TRBD1 (6 bases). CDR3 length equals 15 residues. V was clipped by 6 bases and J by 4 bases, with 16 bases between them. Per the germline V gene, CDR1 is SGHAT and CDR2 is FQNNGV. The CDR3 loop is CASSLPATGYNEQFF. The DNA of the CDR3 is TGTGCCAGCAGTCTCCCCGCGACAGGATACAATGAGCAGTTCTTC.

The rearrangement uses TRBV6-5 and TRBJ1-5, with D unclear. V lost 6 bases to trimming and J lost 0 bases, with 9 bases between them. The CDR3 extends over 14 amino acids. Germline V gene sequence: CDR1 MNHEY, CDR2 SVGAGI. CDR3 loop: CASSPERSNQPQHF. As DNA, the CDR3 is TGTGCCAGCAGCCCGGAGCGTAGCAATCAGCCCCAGCATTTT.

Notes on this clone: A read error is the likely source, as a far larger clone sits one nucleotide away. The same CDR3 can be traced to other DNA sequences in this sample. This chain joins TRBV25-1 and TRBJ2-7; 14 nucleotides agree with TRBD2. The V gene end was trimmed by 3 bases and the J gene end by 9 bases; junction bases not matched to a gene: 10. Germline assignment: CDR1 MGHDK and CDR2 SYGVNS. CDR3 length: 16 residues. The CDR3 bases are TGTGCCAGCAGTGAGCCGGGACTAGCGGGAGTCCACGGGCAGTACTTC. It encodes CASSEPGLAGVHGQYF.

Details on this clone: A much bigger clone sits one base away, suggesting this may be a read error. This sequence joins TRBV5-6 and TRBJ2-3, with D unclear. Germline V gene sequence: CDR1 SGHDT, CDR2 YYEEEE. This CDR3 has 11 residues. V was pared by 2 bases and J by 6 bases, with 4 bases between. The DNA for the CDR3 is TGTGCCAGCAGCTTTGGGGATACGCAGTATTTT. Amino acids: CASSFGDTQYF.

V and J are TRBV18 and TRBJ2-7, with D possibly matching TRBD2 (5 bases). From germline, CDR1 is KGHSH and CDR2 LQKENI. The CDR3 length is 14 residues. Trimming shortened V by 2 bases and J by 2 bases, and 10 bases separated the two germline ends. In DNA, the CDR3 is TGTGCCAGCTCACCATGGAGAGGGCCCTACGAGCAGTACTTC. It translates to CASSPWRGPYEQYF.

Comments on this clone: Within the sample, other DNA sequences also encode this same CDR3. V and J are TRBV5-1 and TRBJ2-7; D is ambiguous. The CDR3 length is 12 residues. V dropped 2 bases and J dropped 3 bases, with 6 bases sitting between them. CDR1 SGHRS and CDR2 YFSETQ come from the germline V gene. In nucleotides, the CDR3 is TGCGCCAGCAGCTTCTCCGGCTACGAGCAGTACTTC. Residues: CASSFSGYEQYF.

The V and J genes are TRBV6-1 and TRBJ2-5, with D unclear. The germline V and J ends were trimmed by 2 bases and 0 bases, with 4 bases remaining between them. The germline gives CDR1 MNHNS, CDR2 SASEGT. CDR3 length: 13 residues. The CDR3 is CASSENYQETQYF. The CDR3, as DNA: TGTGCCAGCAGTGAAAACTACCAAGAGACCCAGTACTTC.

This clone came up a few times. Since a much larger clone is just one base distant, this may be a read error. V and J are TRBV2 and TRBJ2-5, with TRBD1 matching over 7 bases. Unmatched junction bases numbered 4, after V lost 5 bases and J lost 1 base. CDR3 length equals 14 residues. Germline V CDR1 and CDR2: SNHLY, FYNNEI. The DNA of the CDR3 is TGTGCCAGCAGTTCACAGGGGACCCAAGAGACCCAGTACTTC. Amino acid sequence: CASSSQGTQETQYF. Filled out from reference TRBV2 and TRBJ2-5, the complete variable domain reads EPEVTQTPSHQVTQMGQEVILRCVPISNHLYFYWYRQILGQKVEFLVSFYNNEISEKSEIFDDQFSVERPDGSNFTLKIRSTKLEDSAMYFCASSSQGTQETQYFGPGTRLLVL.

To note about this clone: This likely came from a read error, as a far larger clone is one base away. This CDR3 is also generated by other DNA sequences in the sample. The gene calls are TRBV4-1 and TRBJ1-1; tentatively, D is TRBD1 (6 bases). The CDR3 is 13 amino acids. Germline CDR1 and CDR2: MGHRA and YSYEKL. As DNA, the CDR3 is TGCGCCGGCAGCCGAGGACAGAGCACTGAAGCTTTCTTT. Its protein product is CAGSRGQSTEAFF.

The chain employs TRBV30 and TRBJ1-2; 8 positions agree with TRBD1. The V and J ends lost 7 bases and 9 bases, in that order; junction bases with no gene match: 7. Germline CDR1 reads GTSNPN; CDR2 reads SVGIG (reference sequence). The CDR3 is made up of 11 amino acids. CDR3 residues: CASGQGESYTF. The CDR3 bases are TGTGCCTCCGGACAGGGAGAAAGCTACACCTTC.

The chain employs TRBV12-5 and TRBJ1-2; 8 nucleotides align to TRBD1. Unmatched junction bases numbered 0, after V lost 5 bases and J lost 4 bases. Per germline, CDR1 LGHNT and CDR2 FRNRAP. The CDR3 spans 12 residues. The CDR3 DNA sequence: TGTGCTAGTGGTACAGGGGGCTATGGCTACACCTTC. Translation gives CASGTGGYGYTF.

This chain links TRBV2 with TRBJ1-5; D gene uncertain. Germline V gene sequence: CDR1 SNHLY, CDR2 FYNNEI. The V gene lost 8 bases and the J gene lost 0 bases, with 8 bases spanning the gap. The CDR3 consists of 13 residues. The DNA of the CDR3 is TGTGCCAGCCATTCGTATAGCAATCAGCCCCAGCATTTT. Translation: CASHSYSNQPQHF.

Comment on this clone: Just one base apart from a much larger clone, this may be a read error. The rearrangement joins TRBV7-3 to TRBJ1-6; 8 bases fit TRBD1. The CDR3 runs to 16 residues. V was pared by 1 base and J by 8 bases, with 7 bases of the junction left unmatched. CDR1 SGHTA and CDR2 FQGTGA come from the germline V gene. The CDR3 spells CASSLNGQGIDSPLHF. CDR3 bases: TGTGCCAGCAGCTTAAACGGACAGGGAATAGATTCACCCCTCCACTTT.

This sequence joins TRBV5-4 and TRBJ2-7, with 8 bases that match TRBD2. V lost 4 bases to trimming and J lost 2 bases; unmatched junction nucleotides: 8. Germline assignment: CDR1 SGHNT and CDR2 YYREEE (reference sequence). CDR3 length: 15 residues. The CDR3 reads CASSPYGTRTYEQYF. CDR3 in DNA: TGTGCCAGCAGCCCCTACGGGACTAGAACCTACGAGCAGTACTTC.

This clone was counted once. This rearrangement joins TRBV7-8 to TRBJ2-5; 15 nucleotides line up with TRBD2. With V trimmed by 7 bases and J by 6 bases, 12 bases remained unmatched. The CDR3 sequence is 17 residues long. CDR1 SGHVS and CDR2 FQNEAQ come from the germline V gene. CDR3 protein: CASTFPGLAGGIKTQYF. DNA for the CDR3: TGTGCCAGCACCTTCCCCGGACTAGCGGGAGGGATAAAGACCCAGTACTTC.

The CDR3 loop is CASSIFTNSYEQYF. The DNA for the CDR3 is TGTGCCAGTAGTATCTTTACTAACTCCTACGAGCAGTACTTC. V gene TRBV19 combines with J gene TRBJ2-7, with D hard to call. Germline CDR1 is LNHDA and CDR2 is SQIVND (reference sequence). V shed 3 bases and J shed 0 bases, with 9 bases lying between them. The CDR3 runs 14 residues. The full variable domain, its missing parts supplied by reference TRBV19 and TRBJ2-7, is DGGITQSPKYLFRKEGQNVTLSCEQNLNHDAMYWYRQDPGQGLRLIYYSQIVNDFQKGDIAEGYSVSREKKESFPLTVTSAQKNPTAFYLCASSIFTNSYEQYFGPGTRLTVT.

The chain is built from TRBV19 and TRBJ2-1; 7 positions match TRBD2. V lost 1 base, J lost 9 bases, and 18 bases stayed unmatched. Germline CDR1 reads LNHDA; CDR2 reads SQIVND (reference sequence). The CDR3 runs 18 residues. DNA of the CDR3: TGTGCCAGTAGTATAGGCCAGTTCAGCGGGAACCTGTTCACTGAGCAGTTCTTC. This sequence encodes CASSIGQFSGNLFTEQFF.

This clone was counted once. The gene calls are TRBV7-9 and TRBJ2-7; 8 bases line up with TRBD1. With V trimmed by 5 bases and J by 4 bases, 16 bases remained unmatched. From germline, CDR1 is SEHNR and CDR2 FQNEAQ (reference sequence). There are 17 residues in the CDR3. CDR3 DNA: TGTGCCAGCAGCCCTACAACATCGACAGGGGTGAGGTACGAGCAGTACTTC. This translates into CASSPTTSTGVRYEQYF.

The CDR3 protein is CASSLGDDSYPYEQYF. Here the CDR3 DNA reads TGCGCCAGCAGCTTGGGTGACGACAGTTACCCCTACGAGCAGTACTTC. V is TRBV5-1 and J is TRBJ2-7; perhaps TRBD1 as D (5 bases). CDR3 length: 16 residues. CDR1 is SGHRS and CDR2 is YFSETQ in the germline V gene. The germline V and J ends were trimmed by 0 bases and 2 bases, with 15 bases remaining between them.

With respect to this clone: A single base separates this from a much larger clone, so it may be a read error. This chain connects TRBV30 to TRBJ1-5; D unclear. The V and J ends lost 3 bases and 3 bases respectively, with 15 bases between them. The CDR3 spans 15 residues. CDR1 GTSNPN and CDR2 SVGIG come from the germline V gene (reference sequence). CDR3 sequence: CAWSAPLGSNQPQHF. DNA of the CDR3: TGTGCCTGGAGCGCACCTTTGGGATCCAATCAGCCCCAGCATTTT.

The J gene is TRBJ2-5, the V gene TRBV28; TRBD1 might be the D (6 bases). CDR3 size: 14 residues. Deletions cut 5 bases from V and 4 bases from J, with 14 bases between. Looked up from germline, CDR1 is MDHEN and CDR2 is SYDVKM. This CDR3 is CASSDQGKIETQYF. The DNA of the CDR3 is TGTGCCAGCAGTGACCAGGGGAAAATAGAGACCCAGTACTTC.